A selection of T cell receptor beta chains follows, all from one sample in a study of blood T cell repertoires in COVID-19. TCRdb's table, derived via immunoSEQ multiplex PCR, lists solely in-frame clones and lacks some. The repertoire holds 50,000 to 65,000 clones, with roughly 90% as singletons. Sequenced sample: peripheral blood. These receptors originate from a man between 65 and 85 years old with acute or convalescent COVID-19. The CDR3 runs from the conserved cysteine through the conserved F or W. The order of the fields is D gene, V gene, clone size, J gene, CDR3 DNA, CDR3 protein. The D gene is left open where the match is weak. The size entry is marked missing in some rows and otherwise reads once, few, many or a size class.

-,TRBV7-2,-,TRBJ2-5,TGTGCCAGCAGCTTGGTTGGGGGGTCAGGAGAGACCCAGTACTTC,CASSLVGGSGETQYF
TRBD2,TRBV2,-,TRBJ2-5,TGTGCCAGCAGCGGACTCGGACTAGCGGGGGTTCAAGAGACCCAGTACTTC,CASSGLGLAGVQETQYF
-,TRBV7-3,-,TRBJ2-3,TGTGCCAGCAGCTTGGGCAGGGGAGATACGCAGTATTTT,CASSLGRGDTQYF
TRBD2,TRBV5-1,-,TRBJ2-1,TGCGCCAGCAGCTTTACCAGGACTAGCGTGTTGGAGCAGTTCTTC,CASSFTRTSVLEQFF
TRBD2,TRBV6-2/TRBV6-3,-,TRBJ2-3,TGTGCCAGCAGTTACATAGCGGGGGCCTCCCGGGGGGGCACAGATACGCAGTATTTT,CASSYIAGASRGGTDTQYF
-,TRBV5-1,-,TRBJ2-6,TGCGCCAGCAGCTTTGGGCCGAAGTCTGGGGCCAACGTCCTGACTTTC,CASSFGPKSGANVLTF
-,TRBV20-1,-,TRBJ2-7,TGCAGTGCTAGGCTAGCCTACGAGCAGTACTTC,CSARLAYEQYF
TRBD1,TRBV5-6,once,TRBJ2-7,TGTGCCAGCAGCTGGCCCGGGACAGGGTTTTCCGAGCAGTACTTC,CASSWPGTGFSEQYF
-,TRBV19,once,TRBJ1-1,TGTGCCAGTAGTACCAGACAGGTTGGATGGATCACTGAAGCTTTCTTT,CASSTRQVGWITEAFF
-,TRBV30,once,TRBJ2-7,TGTGCCTGGAGCCGACAGGCCTACGAGCAGTACTTC,CAWSRQAYEQYF
TRBD1,TRBV5-4,-,TRBJ1-6,TGTGCCAGCAGCCTAGGGGACAGGGGTTCACCCCTCCACTTT,CASSLGDRGSPLHF
TRBD2,TRBV5-1,once,TRBJ2-1,TGCGCCAGCAGCGCTAGGAGCGGGGGAGGCAATGAGCAGTTCTTC,CASSARSGGGNEQFF
TRBD2,TRBV19,-,TRBJ2-4,TGTGCCAGTAGTCCCGCGGGGGGGCCGAAAAACATTCAGTACTTC,CASSPAGGPKNIQYF
TRBD1,TRBV12-3/TRBV12-4,-,TRBJ1-6,TGTGCCAGCACGGGGACAGAAGTGTCACCCCTCCACTTT,CASTGTEVSPLHF
-,TRBV18,-,TRBJ1-2,TGTGCCAGCTCACCACTCGGGGAAAATGGCTACACCTTC,CASSPLGENGYTF
-,TRBV4-2,-,TRBJ2-6,TGTGCCAGCAGCCAATCCACGGTGAGCTCTGGGGCCAACGTCCTGACTTTC,CASSQSTVSSGANVLTF
TRBD2,TRBV6-5,-,TRBJ2-7,TGTGCCAGCAAGGATCGGGACTACTCCTACGAGCAGTACTTC,CASKDRDYSYEQYF
TRBD1,TRBV7-9,-,TRBJ2-6,TGTGCCATCGGCTTAAAAGGACAGGGGGGTGCTGGGGCCAACGTCCTGACTTTC,CAIGLKGQGGAGANVLTF
TRBD1,TRBV18,-,TRBJ1-1,TGTGCCAGCTCACCCCCGGGACAGGGAACTGAAGCTTTCTTT,CASSPPGQGTEAFF
TRBD1,TRBV7-9,once,TRBJ2-1,TGTGCCAGCAGCTTAGCGCTAACCGGGACAGTCCCACCGGATGAGCAGTTCTTC,CASSLALTGTVPPDEQFF
-,TRBV7-2,-,TRBJ1-6,TGTGCCAGCAGCTTAGTCCCCAATAATTCACCCCTCCACTTT,CASSLVPNNSPLHF
TRBD1,TRBV6-2/TRBV6-3,few,TRBJ2-7,TGTGCCAGCAGTTCCGGACAGGGGCCCTACGAGCAGTACTTC,CASSSGQGPYEQYF
TRBD1,TRBV6-5,-,TRBJ1-4,TGTGCCAGCAGTCCTTCTCGACAGGGCAATGAAAAACTGTTTTTT,CASSPSRQGNEKLFF
-,TRBV7-9,-,TRBJ2-4,TGTGCCAGCAGCTCCCACAAAAACATTCAGTACTTC,CASSSHKNIQYF
TRBD1,TRBV30,-,TRBJ1-2,TGTGCCTGGAGTAAACGACAGGGGGAAGGCTACACCTTC,CAWSKRQGEGYTF
-,TRBV30,-,TRBJ1-2,TGTGCCTGGAGTGGCTGGGACACCAACTATGGCTACACCTTC,CAWSGWDTNYGYTF
TRBD2,TRBV30,-,TRBJ2-4,TGTGCCTGGAGTGGTCTAGCGGGGTTAGCCAAAAACATTCAGTACTTC,CAWSGLAGLAKNIQYF
-,TRBV2,-,TRBJ2-7,TGTGCCAGCAGTGAAGCGCGTCGGTCAGGAAGCTCCTACGAGCAGTACTTC,CASSEARRSGSSYEQYF
TRBD1,TRBV7-9,-,TRBJ2-7,TGTGCCAGCAGCGTTGCAGGGGGTCTCGGCGAGCAGTACTTC,CASSVAGGLGEQYF
-,TRBV27,-,TRBJ2-7,TGTGCCAGCAGTTCTCCCTCCGAGGGGAGGGAGCAGTACTTC,CASSSPSEGREQYF
-,TRBV9,-,TRBJ2-3,TGTGCCAGCAGCGTAGCTACGAGCTGGGGCGCAAATACGCAGTATTTT,CASSVATSWGANTQYF
-,TRBV6-5,once,TRBJ2-5,TGTGCCAGCACAGCGGCTAGTTTGGGAGAGACCCAGTACTTC,CASTAASLGETQYF
-,TRBV6-4,-,TRBJ2-2,TGTGCCAGCAGTGAACCAAATACAGAACACCGGGGAGCTGTTTTT,CASSEPNTEHRGAVF
TRBD1,TRBV5-1,once,TRBJ1-1,TGCGCCAGCCTACAGGACAGGGGACCGGCTTTCTTT,CASLQDRGPAFF
TRBD1,TRBV19,-,TRBJ1-5,TGTGCCACCTCTTCGACAGGGGGCGGCAATCAGCCCCAGCATTTT,CATSSTGGGNQPQHF
-,TRBV30,once,TRBJ1-1,TGTGCCTGGAGTCGCGACATAAACACTGAAGCTTTCTTT,CAWSRDINTEAFF
TRBD2,TRBV4-2,once,TRBJ2-1,TGTGCCAGCAGCCAAGAACCCAGCGGGGGGGATTACAATGAGCAGTTCTTC,CASSQEPSGGDYNEQFF
TRBD2,TRBV7-2,-,TRBJ2-1,TGTGCCAGCAGCCAAGGAAAGACGGGGGGACGGGAGTTCTTC,CASSQGKTGGREFF
-,TRBV19,-,TRBJ1-5,TGTGCCAGTAGTATGGGGGGGGCGCTGGGCAATCAGCCCCAGCATTTT,CASSMGGALGNQPQHF
TRBD1,TRBV6-1,-,TRBJ2-7,TGTGCCAGCAGTGAGACTCCGGGACAGGGCTCCGAGCAGTACTTC,CASSETPGQGSEQYF
-,TRBV6-2/TRBV6-3,-,TRBJ1-5,TGTGCCAGCAGTTACAATCCTTATAGCAATCAGCCCCAGCATTTT,CASSYNPYSNQPQHF
TRBD2,TRBV6-2/TRBV6-3,-,TRBJ2-7,TGTGCCAGCAGTTACCTAGCGGGGGGAAGCTCCTACGAGCAGTACTTC,CASSYLAGGSSYEQYF
-,TRBV15,once,TRBJ1-5,TGTGCCACCAGCAAACCTTCTAAGGGAGCTCATCAGCCCCAGCATTTT,CATSKPSKGAHQPQHF
-,TRBV28,-,TRBJ2-1,TGTGCCAGCAGTCCAGACAGCGATGAGCAGTTCTTC,CASSPDSDEQFF
-,TRBV10-3,-,TRBJ2-7,TGTGCCATCAGCGGGATCTTCTCCTACGAGCAGTACTTC,CAISGIFSYEQYF
TRBD1,TRBV7-9,-,TRBJ1-1,TGTGCCAGCAGCTCAAGACAGGGAGCTAACACTGAAGCTTTCTTT,CASSSRQGANTEAFF
-,TRBV4-1,-,TRBJ2-1,TGCGCCAGCAGCCAAGTCTTAGTTCCAGGGTCTTGGTTCTTC,CASSQVLVPGSWFF
-,TRBV4-1,-,TRBJ2-7,TGCGCCAGCAGCCCCATTCGGGGGTCTACAAACTACGAGCAGTACTTC,CASSPIRGSTNYEQYF
TRBD1,TRBV30,-,TRBJ2-7,TGTGCCTGGAGTGAAGGACAGGGCTACGAGCAGTACTTC,CAWSEGQGYEQYF
-,TRBV11-2,-,TRBJ1-6,TGTGCCAGCAGCTTCCTGAACCCAGGGTATTCACCCCTCCACTTT,CASSFLNPGYSPLHF
-,TRBV4-2,-,TRBJ1-2,TGTGCCAGCAGCCAAGATGGAGCTAACTATGGCTACACCTTC,CASSQDGANYGYTF
-,TRBV6-2/TRBV6-3,-,TRBJ2-3,TGTGCCAGCAGCCCAGCCCGGGGCACAGATACGCAGTATTTT,CASSPARGTDTQYF